These 2 T cell receptor beta chains were sequenced from one sample in a study of T-cell memory formation after mild COVID-19 (dated by TCRdb to 2020 to 2022). The protocol used for the library was 5' RACE. The reads were generated on an Illumina NovaSeq 6000. TCRdb reprocessed the public reads (quality trimming at Q25 with fastp, clone calling with MiXCR) and kept in-frame beta chains. Records with the same CDR3 protein are collapsed into one entry carrying the most frequent genes and DNA. The sample table holds about 340,000 distinct CDR3 sequences, of which approximately 21% were seen once. The leading ten clones occupy under 15% of the sample. Source material: PBMCs or a T cell subset sorted from them (not recorded which). The receptors originated from an adult woman who had mild COVID-19 (a few samples of this study predate the infection). The sample titles of this study are shuffled in the database, so cell type and time point are left out; the donor was told from shared clones.

The rearrangement joins TRBV6-5 to TRBJ1-4; no clear D gene. Per germline, CDR1 MNHEY and CDR2 SVGAGI. V dropped 0 bases and J dropped 8 bases, with 4 bases sitting between them. The CDR3 runs to 12 residues. CDR3 DNA: TGTGCCAGCAGTTACTCGAACGAAAAACTGTTTTTT. Amino acid sequence: CASSYSNEKLFF.

This clonotype was seen more than once but under ten times. The chain carries TRBV5-5 and TRBJ2-4, with TRBD2 as a possible D gene (7 bases). V lost 0 bases to trimming and J lost 8 bases, with 15 bases between them. The CDR3 is made up of 15 amino acids. CDR1 and CDR2 (germline): SGHKS, YYEKEE (reference sequence). The CDR3 DNA reads as TGTGCCAGCAGCTTGGCGTGGGGGGGCACGGACATTCAGTACTTC. Amino acids: CASSLAWGGTDIQYF.